Listed below are T cell receptor beta chains from one sample, sequenced in a study of identical twins. A single record per CDR3 protein comes from TCRdb applying MiXCR to the 5' RACE reads. Of more than 350,000 distinct CDR3 sequences listed, approximately 9.1% are singletons. Sequencing was done on a sample of naive T cells sorted from blood. These receptors all stem from a woman between 50 and 59 years old in good health. CDR3s include the opening cysteine and the closing phenylalanine or tryptophan. Fields, in order: J gene, V gene, CDR3 protein.

TRBJ2-1 TRBV20-1 CSARSGLAGGLGGQFF
TRBJ2-2 TRBV4-2 CASSRGLENTGELFF
TRBJ2-1 TRBV20-1 CSARGAGGLDEQFF
TRBJ2-7 TRBV20-1 CSARGTGTGSYEQYF
TRBJ2-1 TRBV24-1 CATSGGHNYNEQFF
TRBJ2-7 TRBV4-1 CASSQEVDRVGQYF
TRBJ2-1 TRBV20-1 CSARDPKAGDLNEQFF
TRBJ2-3 TRBV24-1 CATSDLGPTGDTQYF
TRBJ2-2 TRBV12-3/TRBV12-4 CASSLFSPSGRAGELFF
TRBJ1-2 TRBV5-1 CASSLAGTAYGYTF
TRBJ2-7 TRBV12-3/TRBV12-4 CASSWTVSSYEQYF
TRBJ1-5 TRBV12-3/TRBV12-4 CASSPLGGNQPQHF
TRBJ2-7 TRBV29-1 CSQGKRNYEQYF
TRBJ1-2 TRBV29-1 CSVEFDDGYTF
TRBJ2-2 TRBV7-9 CASSLWTRRTSYAGELFF
TRBJ2-1 TRBV11-3 CASSPGGDRVSYEQFF
TRBJ2-1 TRBV5-1 CASSFKTSSYNEQFF
TRBJ2-3 TRBV12-3/TRBV12-4 CASSFSQSTDTQYF
TRBJ2-1 TRBV20-1 CSARDLTGRLGENEQFF
TRBJ1-6 TRBV12-3/TRBV12-4 CASYGPPLHF
TRBJ2-1 TRBV29-1 CSVVRGSYNEQFF
TRBJ2-1 TRBV5-1 CASTLLQTGRGNEQFF
TRBJ2-6 TRBV25-1 CASSAGDRAGANVLTF
TRBJ2-5 TRBV29-1 CSVTGRYQETQYF
TRBJ2-2 TRBV12-3/TRBV12-4 CASTLLLSANTGELFF
TRBJ2-7 TRBV19 CASRDYGYEQYF
TRBJ2-3 TRBV7-8 CASSLRLAGVPDTQYF
TRBJ2-3 TRBV11-3 CASSLDGGASGLTDTQYF
TRBJ1-5 TRBV12-3/TRBV12-4 CASSLGQGGNQTQHF
TRBJ1-2 TRBV25-1 CASSERTGLGYGYTF
TRBJ2-1 TRBV20-1 CSASTLALYNEQFF
TRBJ1-5 TRBV12-5 CASGLGGHLNQPQHF
TRBJ2-1 TRBV20-1 CSVMPGTRGYNEQFF
TRBJ2-5 TRBV2 CASSPLRMFLPRKETQYF
TRBJ1-1 TRBV14 CASSSPQGIEAFF
TRBJ2-7 TRBV20-1 CSARDKGYEQYF
TRBJ2-1 TRBV6-5 CASSNDRGPYNEQFF
TRBJ2-3 TRBV28 CASLRGGYSTDTQYF
TRBJ2-5 TRBV5-5 CASSLEFGGETQYF
TRBJ2-2 TRBV5-1 CASSLAGLTGELFF
TRBJ2-5 TRBV29-1 CSVEGTGGVQYF
TRBJ1-2 TRBV15 CATSRPQGRGYTF
TRBJ2-1 TRBV6-2/TRBV6-3 CANLDRGKQFF
TRBJ2-3 TRBV28 CASMREVVDTQYF
TRBJ2-1 TRBV4-1 CASSRPGLAVMDEQFF
TRBJ2-3 TRBV14 CASSQGPSGDRATDTQYF
TRBJ2-5 TRBV29-1 CSVEGASGLKKTQYF
TRBJ1-1 TRBV10-3 CAISGTGDRTEAFF
TRBJ2-7 TRBV12-3/TRBV12-4 CASSLTIGTGEQYF
TRBJ2-1 TRBV24-1 CATSRASSYNEQFF
TRBJ2-7 TRBV29-1 CSPLFPGLATYEQYF
TRBJ2-1 TRBV7-9 CASSLRAGTGTNEQFF
TRBJ2-5 TRBV6-1 CASTEPGYQETQYF
TRBJ2-2 TRBV4-1 CASSLVVGTGDNTGELFF